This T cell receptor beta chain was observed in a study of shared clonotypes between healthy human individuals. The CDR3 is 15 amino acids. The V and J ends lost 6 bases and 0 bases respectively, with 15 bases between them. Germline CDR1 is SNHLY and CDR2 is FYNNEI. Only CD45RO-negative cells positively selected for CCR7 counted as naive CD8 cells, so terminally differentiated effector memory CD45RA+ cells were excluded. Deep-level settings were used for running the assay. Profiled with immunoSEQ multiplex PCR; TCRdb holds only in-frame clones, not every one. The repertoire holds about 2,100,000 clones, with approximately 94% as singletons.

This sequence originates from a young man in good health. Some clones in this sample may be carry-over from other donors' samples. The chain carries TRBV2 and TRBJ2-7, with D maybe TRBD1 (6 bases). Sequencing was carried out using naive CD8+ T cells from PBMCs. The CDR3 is CASRIPGHTSYEQYF. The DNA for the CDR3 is TGTGCCAGCAGGATACCGGGACACACCTCCTACGAGCAGTACTTC. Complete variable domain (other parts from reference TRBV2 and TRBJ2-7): EPEVTQTPSHQVTQMGQEVILRCVPISNHLYFYWYRQILGQKVEFLVSFYNNEISEKSEIFDDQFSVERPDGSNFTLKIRSTKLEDSAMYFCASRIPGHTSYEQYFGPGTRLTVT.